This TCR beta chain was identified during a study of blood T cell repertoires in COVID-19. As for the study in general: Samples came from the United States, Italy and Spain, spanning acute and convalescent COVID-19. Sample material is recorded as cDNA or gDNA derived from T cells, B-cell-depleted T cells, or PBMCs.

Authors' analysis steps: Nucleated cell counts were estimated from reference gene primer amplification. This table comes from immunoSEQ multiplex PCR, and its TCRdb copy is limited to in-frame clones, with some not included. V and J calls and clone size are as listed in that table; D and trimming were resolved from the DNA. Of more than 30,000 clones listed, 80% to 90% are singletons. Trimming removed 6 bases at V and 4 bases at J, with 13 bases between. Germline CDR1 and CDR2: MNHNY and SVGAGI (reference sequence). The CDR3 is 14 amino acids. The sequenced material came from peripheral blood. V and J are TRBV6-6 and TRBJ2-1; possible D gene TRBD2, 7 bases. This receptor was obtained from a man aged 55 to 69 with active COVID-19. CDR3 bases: TGTGCCAGCAGCCCGGGGGGCGAGTACAATGAGCAGTTCTTC. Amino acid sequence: CASSPGGEYNEQFF.